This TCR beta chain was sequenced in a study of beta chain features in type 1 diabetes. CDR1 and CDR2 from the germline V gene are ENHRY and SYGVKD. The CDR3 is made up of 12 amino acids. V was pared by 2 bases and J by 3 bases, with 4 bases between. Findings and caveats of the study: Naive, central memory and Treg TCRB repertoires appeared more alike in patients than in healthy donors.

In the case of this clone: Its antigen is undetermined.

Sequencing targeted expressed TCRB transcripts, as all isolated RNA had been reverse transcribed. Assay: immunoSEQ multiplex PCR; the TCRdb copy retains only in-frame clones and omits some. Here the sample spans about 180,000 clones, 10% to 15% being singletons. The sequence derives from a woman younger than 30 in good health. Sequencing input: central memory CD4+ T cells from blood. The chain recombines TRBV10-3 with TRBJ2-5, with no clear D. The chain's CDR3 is CAISEREETQYF. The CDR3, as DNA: TGTGCCATCAGTGAGAGAGAAGAGACCCAGTACTTC.